This T cell receptor (beta chain) was identified in a study of T cells in Graves' hyperthyroidism and ophthalmopathy. Study results and limitations: Ophthalmopathy prediction by the model preceded onset by a median about 6.5 months.

Germline values: CDR1 MNHEY, CDR2 SMNVEV (reference sequence). The CDR3 has 15 residues. V lost 3 bases and J lost 8, with 17 bases in between. A note on this clonotype: Its specificity is unknown.

Template material for amplifying TCR beta CDR3 regions consisted of RNA transcripts. With the HTBI primer set, the TCR CDR3 went through a first round of RT-PCR. Each CDR3 protein gets one entry after TCRdb re-called the multiplex PCR reads with MiXCR. The table has about 770,000 distinct CDR3 sequences, around 20% seen once. The hyperthyroidism was newly diagnosed and had lasted under 2 months; the patients were aged 18 to 65. The chain uses TRBV27 and TRBJ2-4; TRBD1 or TRBD2 may be the D gene (6 bases each). Sequenced input: blood. The TCR comes from a woman aged 45-59 years with Graves' hyperthyroidism that later progressed to Graves' ophthalmopathy. This CDR3 is CASSFGTGAGYIQYF. Written as DNA, the CDR3 is TGTGCCAGCAGTTTCGGAACGGGGGCAGGGTACATTCAGTACTTC.